A single sample gave rise to the 12 T cell receptor beta chains below, sequenced in a study of cytomegalovirus exposure and HLA in healthy donors. With 60 Vbeta and 13 Jbeta primers, the PCR was carried out. Assay: immunoSEQ multiplex PCR; the TCRdb copy retains only in-frame clones and omits some. This sample yields about 200,000 clones, of which around 73% are seen a single time; roughly 3% belongs to the top ten. The sequencing input was PBMCs. These receptors originate from a woman in her twenties or thirties in good health and CMV-seronegative.

The gene calls are TRBV13 and TRBJ2-7; 11 bases fit TRBD2. The CDR3 is 15 residues long. V trimming: 4 bases; J trimming: 2 bases; junction bases outside the gene matches: 4. Germline lookup yields CDR1 PRHDT and CDR2 FYEKMQ (reference sequence). The CDR3 DNA reads as TGTGCCAGCAGCTACGGACTAGCGGGTACCTACGAGCAGTACTTC. Amino acid sequence: CASSYGLAGTYEQYF.

V and J are TRBV18 and TRBJ2-2, with D perhaps matching TRBD1 (5 bases). This CDR3 is 16 amino acids long. Germline V gene data show CDR1 as KGHSH and CDR2 as LQKENI. Deletions cut 1 base from V and 2 bases from J, with 11 bases between. The CDR3 sequence is CASSPRGGENTGELFF. Here the CDR3 DNA reads TGTGCCAGCTCACCACGGGGCGGAGAAAACACCGGGGAGCTGTTTTTT.

This clone was picked up one time. This rearrangement joins TRBV5-1 to TRBJ2-1, with 10 positions matching TRBD1. The CDR3 is 15 residues long. After removal of 4 bases from V and 6 bases from J, the junction contained 7 bases not matched to a gene. The germline gives CDR1 SGHRS, CDR2 YFSETQ. This chain's CDR3 is CASSERQGAFNEQFF. CDR3 nucleotides: TGCGCCAGCAGCGAGCGACAGGGGGCTTTCAATGAGCAGTTCTTC.

V usage is TRBV7-9 and J usage is TRBJ1-2, with 10 bases aligning to TRBD1. CDR3 length: 17 amino acids. Germline V gene data show CDR1 as SEHNR and CDR2 as FQNEAQ (reference sequence). V trimming: 0 bases; J trimming: 6 bases; junction bases outside the gene matches: 10. The CDR3 DNA is TGTGCCAGCAGCTTAGCCGTTAGGGGACAGGGGAGACATGGCTACACCTTC. The encoded protein is CASSLAVRGQGRHGYTF.

The gene calls are TRBV7-8 and TRBJ2-3; 10 bases line up with TRBD1. V trimming: 5 bases; J trimming: 3 bases; junction bases outside the gene matches: 5. The germline gives CDR1 SGHVS, CDR2 FQNEAQ. The CDR3 spans 15 residues. CDR3 in amino acids: CASSPRTGGTDTQYF. The CDR3 DNA reads as TGTGCCAGCAGCCCTAGGACAGGGGGGACAGATACGCAGTATTTT.

The chain carries TRBV7-9 and TRBJ1-1, with a weak D call TRBD1 (6 bases). Germline V gene sequence: CDR1 SEHNR, CDR2 FQNEAQ (reference sequence). The CDR3 is 17 amino acids. V was clipped by 6 bases and J by 1 base, with 21 bases between them. The CDR3 DNA is TGTGCCAGCAGGGCGACTTTCAATTGGGACAAGAACACTGAAGCTTTCTTT. Translating it yields CASRATFNWDKNTEAFF. Variable domain in full (rest from reference TRBV7-9 and TRBJ1-1): DTGVSQNPRHKITKRGQNVTFRCDPISEHNRLYWYRQTLGQGPEFLTYFQNEAQLEKSRLLSDRFSAERPKGSFSTLEIQRTEQGDSAMYLCASRATFNWDKNTEAFFGQGTRLTVV.

This clone was observed a handful of times. The V call is TRBV7-8, the J call TRBJ2-7; TRBD2 might be the D (6 bases). CDR3 length: 16 amino acids. V was trimmed by 5 bases and J by 4 bases, leaving 21 bases between them. Germline loops: CDR1 SGHVS, CDR2 FQNEAQ. The CDR3 reads CASSTQSPGLWYEQYF. The CDR3 bases are TGTGCCAGCAGCACGCAATCCCCGGGACTCTGGTACGAGCAGTACTTC.

This chain uses TRBV4-2 with TRBJ1-1; D not resolved. Germline CDR1 and CDR2: LGHNA and YNFKEQ. The length of the CDR3 is 14 residues. V gave up 4 bases and J gave up 1 base, with 10 bases separating them. Here the CDR3 DNA reads TGTGCCAGCAGCCTAGAAGCGAGGAACACTGAAGCTTTCTTT. Amino acid sequence: CASSLEARNTEAFF.

This clone showed up just once. The chain combines TRBV28 with TRBJ2-7; 9 bases align to TRBD2. CDR3 length: 15 residues. The V segment lost 4 bases and the J segment 4 bases; nucleotides outside the gene matches: 8. CDR1 MDHEN and CDR2 SYDVKM come from the germline V gene. The CDR3, as DNA: TGTGCCAGCAGTTCCTCCGGACTAGCGCCTTACGAGCAGTACTTC. Protein product: CASSSSGLAPYEQYF.

The chain links TRBV7-9 to TRBJ2-3; 8 positions agree with TRBD2. This CDR3 spans 14 amino acids. CDR1 SEHNR and CDR2 FQNEAQ come from the germline V gene (reference sequence). V lost 4 bases to trimming and J lost 9 bases; unmatched junction nucleotides: 9. CDR3 region: CASSSSQRERTQYF. For the CDR3, the DNA is TGTGCCAGCAGCTCATCCCAGCGGGAGCGGACGCAGTATTTT. The full variable domain, its missing parts supplied by reference TRBV7-9 and TRBJ2-3, is DTGVSQNPRHKITKRGQNVTFRCDPISEHNRLYWYRQTLGQGPEFLTYFQNEAQLEKSRLLSDRFSAERPKGSFSTLEIQRTEQGDSAMYLCASSSSQRERTQYFGPGTRLTVL.

Comment on this clone: Relative to the germline gene, one junction end is altered; a read error may explain this. The CDR3 sequence: CASSEFVGAVTKGNYGYPF. The CDR3 DNA is TGTGCCAGCAGTGAATTTGTTGGGGCAGTAACGAAGGGTAACTATGGCTACCCCTTC. The chain recombines TRBV6-1 with TRBJ1-2, with D perhaps TRBD1 (5 bases). CDR3 size: 19 residues. Per the germline V gene, CDR1 is MNHNS and CDR2 is SASEGT.

This clone was observed a few times. The chain has TRBV19 and TRBJ2-5, with a tentative D call TRBD1 (6 bases). CDR1 is LNHDA, CDR2 SQIVND, per germline (reference sequence). V was trimmed by 5 bases and J by 2 bases, leaving 12 bases between them. The CDR3 extends over 14 amino acids. The CDR3, as DNA: TGTGCCAGTAGTGGGTCGACAGGTCAAGAGACCCAGTACTTC. It codes for CASSGSTGQETQYF.